These 17 T cell receptor beta chains came from one sample sequenced in a study of blood T cell repertoires in COVID-19 (dated by TCRdb to 2018 to 2020). Library construction relied on the immunoSEQ multiplex PCR assay. Sourced from immuneACCESS, this table was stored by TCRdb with only in-frame sequences that have V and J called. A share of the clones is absent; for the studies checked, an unresolved V gene accounts for under half, and the remainder has no known explanation. This sample has 150,000 or so clones in its table, and approximately 80% of those were observed once. The ten most abundant clones make up roughly 29% of the sample. Sequences were obtained from peripheral blood. Receptor source: an older woman with acute or convalescent COVID-19.

The V and J genes are TRBV3-1 (or the pseudogene TRBV3-2) and TRBJ1-5; TRBD1 is a possible D gene (5 bases). Trimming removed 1 base from V and 7 bases from J, with 8 bases in between. From germline, CDR1 is LGHDT and CDR2 YNNKEL (reference sequence). This CDR3 comprises 13 residues. DNA for the CDR3: TGTGCCAGCAGCCAAGCCAGGGCCCAGCCCCAGCATTTT. As protein: CASSQARAQPQHF.

This chain connects TRBV5-4 to TRBJ2-2, with 7 bases that match TRBD2. Germline assignment: CDR1 SGHNT and CDR2 YYREEE (reference sequence). J lost 1 base, V lost 4 bases, and 4 bases had no gene match. The CDR3 is made up of 15 amino acids. CDR3 in DNA: TGTGCCAGCAGCGTACCGGGGGGGAACACCGGGGAGCTGTTTTTT. Its translation is CASSVPGGNTGELFF.

This sequence joins TRBV7-3 and TRBJ2-2, with a tentative D call TRBD1 (5 bases). This CDR3 is built from 13 residues. V lost 5 bases and J 4 bases, leaving 8 bases between the germline ends. Germline loops: CDR1 SGHTA, CDR2 FQGTGA. CDR3 coding DNA: TGTGCCAGCAGCCTCAGGGTCACCGGGGAGCTGTTTTTT. Amino acid sequence: CASSLRVTGELFF. The full variable domain, rest sourced from reference TRBV7-3 and TRBJ2-2, is GAGVSQTPSNKVTEKGKYVELRCDPISGHTALYWYRQSLGQGPEFLIYFQGTGAADDSGLPNDRFFAVRPEGSVSTLKIQRTERGDSAVYLCASSLRVTGELFFGEGSRLTVL.

The rearrangement joins TRBV15 to TRBJ2-7; the D gene is possibly TRBD2 (6 bases). Trimming shortened V by 0 bases and J by 6 bases, and 12 bases separated the two germline ends. Looked up from germline, CDR1 is LNHNV and CDR2 is YYDKDF (reference sequence). CDR3 length equals 14 residues. The CDR3 region is CATSRDLEGREQYV. The CDR3 bases are TGTGCCACCAGCAGAGATTTGGAGGGTCGCGAGCAGTACGTC.

Turning to this clone: Other DNA sequences from this sample encode an identical CDR3 as well. The chain recombines TRBV28 with TRBJ1-2, with 7 bases fitting TRBD1. The CDR3 consists of 15 residues. Germline CDR1 and CDR2: MDHEN and SYDVKM. Trimming took 2 bases from V and 2 from J; bases not matched to a gene: 5. This chain's CDR3 is CASSLRQGGNYGYTF. The CDR3 region has the DNA TGTGCCAGCAGTTTAAGACAGGGAGGAAACTATGGCTACACCTTC.

The chain employs TRBV28 and TRBJ2-7; 8 nucleotides agree with TRBD1. V shed 3 bases and J 4 bases; nucleotides not matched to a gene: 5. The germline V gene encodes CDR1 MDHEN and CDR2 SYDVKM. The CDR3 is 14 amino acids. CDR3 loop: CASSLSQGAYEQYV. As DNA, the CDR3 is TGTGCCAGCAGTTTGAGCCAGGGGGCTTACGAGCAGTACGTC.

The V call is TRBV5-1, the J call TRBJ1-4, with D hard to call. The germline V gene has CDR1 SGHRS and CDR2 YFSETQ. Trimming cost V 2 bases and J 6 bases, with 11 bases left between them. The CDR3 totals 14 residues. This CDR3 reads CASSLTGNHEKLFF. The CDR3 DNA reads as TGCGCCAGCAGCTTAACGGGGAATCATGAAAAACTGTTTTTT.

The chain carries TRBV11-2 and TRBJ1-1; D might be TRBD1 (5 bases). The germline V gene has CDR1 SGHAT and CDR2 FQNNGV. V dropped 5 bases and J dropped 8 bases, with 15 bases sitting between them. This CDR3 is built from 13 residues. CDR3 DNA sequence: TGTGCCAGCAGCACCGCTTCAGGGTTAGAAGCTTTCTTT. Protein: CASSTASGLEAFF.

This chain uses TRBV19 with TRBJ1-2; no firm D call. This CDR3 is built from 13 residues. V dropped 5 bases and J dropped 2 bases, with 9 bases sitting between them. Per the germline V gene, CDR1 is LNHDA and CDR2 is SQIVND (reference sequence). This CDR3 reads CASSLSTNYGYTF. CDR3 bases: TGTGCCAGTAGTTTATCTACGAACTATGGCTACACCTTC. Combining the CDR3 with reference TRBV19 and TRBJ1-2 gives the whole variable domain DGGITQSPKYLFRKEGQNVTLSCEQNLNHDAMYWYRQDPGQGLRLIYYSQIVNDFQKGDIAEGYSVSREKKESFPLTVTSAQKNPTAFYLCASSLSTNYGYTFGSGTRLTVV.

The chain's CDR3 is CASSLTGQTNTEAFF. In DNA form, the CDR3 reads TGTGCCAGCTCACTGACCGGACAGACGAACACTGAAGCTTTCTTT. The rearrangement links TRBV18 to TRBJ1-1, with D perhaps matching TRBD1 (6 bases). Per germline, CDR1 KGHSH and CDR2 LQKENI. This CDR3 region has 15 residues. With 4 bases removed from V and 1 base from J, the gap between germline ends came to 13 bases.

V is TRBV6-1 and J is TRBJ1-2; D is possibly TRBD1 (5 bases). CDR3 length equals 12 residues. Germline assignment: CDR1 MNHNS and CDR2 SASEGT. Between the trimmed V and J ends, which lost 3 bases and 6 bases, there was a span of 8 bases. The CDR3 DNA follows: TGTGCCAGCAGTGAGTCCAGGGATGGCTACACCTTC. Translating gives CASSESRDGYTF.

The rearrangement joins TRBV20-1 to TRBJ1-5; D perhaps matches TRBD1 (5 bases). Deletions cut 4 bases from V and 12 bases from J, with 10 bases between. This CDR3 spans 10 amino acids. The germline V gene encodes CDR1 DFQATT and CDR2 SNEGSKA (reference sequence). The CDR3 is CSATQGGQHF. In DNA, the CDR3 is TGCAGTGCTACTCAGGGAGGCCAGCATTTT.

J is TRBJ2-5 and V is TRBV7-3; 7 bases fit TRBD2. V gave up 6 bases and J gave up 1 base; unmatched junction bases: 11. The CDR3 consists of 16 residues. Germline V gene data show CDR1 as SGHTA and CDR2 as FQGTGA. CDR3 amino acids: CASRPRWGGVQETQYF. The CDR3 DNA sequence: TGTGCCAGCAGACCCCGGTGGGGGGGGGTCCAAGAGACCCAGTACTTC.

This clone was seen a single time. The chain links TRBV11-2 to TRBJ2-3; TRBD2 agrees at 11 bases. CDR3 length: 15 amino acids. V was pared by 5 bases and J by 5 bases, with 6 bases of the junction left unmatched. CDR1 and CDR2 from the germline V gene are SGHAT and FQNNGV. This chain's CDR3 is CASSVAGGPVDTQYF. The CDR3 DNA reads TGTGCCAGCAGCGTAGCGGGGGGGCCGGTAGATACGCAGTATTTT.

The rearrangement links TRBV12-3 or TRBV12-4 to TRBJ1-5; weak D call: TRBD1 (6 bases). Trimming shortened V by 6 bases and J by 3 bases, and 9 bases separated the two germline ends. The CDR3 has 13 amino acids. DNA of the CDR3: TGTGCCAGCAGAGGACAGTTCAATCAGCCCCAGCATTTT. Translating it yields CASRGQFNQPQHF.

The chain recombines TRBV6-6 with TRBJ2-7; no clear D. The CDR3 has 11 amino acids. The V end was cut by 8 bases, the J end by 0 bases, with 5 bases between. Germline CDR1 MNHNY, CDR2 SVGAGI (reference sequence). The CDR3 sequence: CASGTSYEQYF. CDR3 sequence (DNA): TGTGCCAGCGGCACCTCCTACGAGCAGTACTTC.

This sequence joins TRBV3-1 (or the pseudogene TRBV3-2) and TRBJ1-2, with D maybe TRBD1 (6 bases). The CDR3 loop spans 15 amino acids. V lost 0 bases and J lost 8, with 16 bases in between. Germline values: CDR1 LGHDT, CDR2 YNNKEL (reference sequence). Written as DNA, the CDR3 is TGTGCCAGCAGCCAAGAGCTGGTGACAGGTGGCGGCTACACCTTC. Protein sequence: CASSQELVTGGGYTF.